These T cell receptor beta chains were read from a single sample in a study of cytomegalovirus exposure and HLA in healthy donors. TCRdb's table, derived via immunoSEQ multiplex PCR, lists solely in-frame clones and lacks some. The repertoire holds roughly 250,000 clones, with approximately 84% as singletons. Input material: PBMCs. The receptors originated from a woman aged 40 to 50 in good health and CMV-seropositive. The CDR3 runs from the conserved cysteine through the conserved F or W. Fields, in order: D gene, clone size, J gene, V gene, CDR3 protein, CDR3 DNA. A D gene is named only where the DNA matches it firmly. Rows give clone size only sometimes, using once, few, many, or a class for an expanded clone.

d_gene: NA; abundance: few; j_gene: TRBJ1-3; v_gene: TRBV7-9; CDR3aa: CSSSLLVDTASGNTIYF; CDR3nt: TGTTCCAGCAGCTTATTGGTGGACACCGCCTCTGGAAACACCATATATTTT
d_gene: TRBD2; abundance: NA; j_gene: TRBJ2-1; v_gene: TRBV5-4; CDR3aa: CASSQQASGTNEQFF; CDR3nt: TGTGCCAGCAGCCAGCAGGCTAGCGGGACCAATGAGCAGTTCTTC
d_gene: TRBD1; abundance: few; j_gene: TRBJ1-4; v_gene: TRBV2; CDR3aa: CASRYAGTGNEKLFF; CDR3nt: TGTGCCAGCAGATACGCCGGGACAGGAAATGAAAAACTGTTTTTT
d_gene: NA; abundance: NA; j_gene: TRBJ2-3; v_gene: TRBV7-9; CDR3aa: CASSLGPGDTDTQYF; CDR3nt: TGTGCCAGCAGCTTAGGGCCGGGAGATACAGATACGCAGTATTTT
d_gene: NA; abundance: NA; j_gene: TRBJ2-1; v_gene: TRBV7-9; CDR3aa: CASSLVRGSYNEQFF; CDR3nt: TGTGCCAGCAGCTTAGTAAGGGGATCCTACAATGAGCAGTTCTTC
d_gene: TRBD1; abundance: NA; j_gene: TRBJ1-5; v_gene: TRBV19; CDR3aa: CASSIVTGVQPQHF; CDR3nt: TGTGCCAGTAGTATAGTGACAGGGGTTCAGCCCCAGCATTTT
d_gene: NA; abundance: NA; j_gene: TRBJ2-1; v_gene: TRBV11-2; CDR3aa: CASSLVSIEQFF; CDR3nt: TGTGCCAGCAGCTTAGTAAGCATTGAGCAGTTCTTC
d_gene: NA; abundance: NA; j_gene: TRBJ1-4; v_gene: TRBV19; CDR3aa: CASGKMDMTNEKLFF; CDR3nt: TGTGCCAGTGGTAAAATGGACATGACTAATGAAAAACTGTTTTTT
d_gene: TRBD2; abundance: NA; j_gene: TRBJ2-3; v_gene: TRBV5-1; CDR3aa: CASSTGLAVLMGTDTQYF; CDR3nt: TGCGCCAGCAGCACCGGACTAGCGGTGTTGATGGGGACAGATACGCAGTATTTT
d_gene: NA; abundance: NA; j_gene: TRBJ2-7; v_gene: TRBV7-2; CDR3aa: CASSLVASRGPYEQYF; CDR3nt: TGTGCCAGCAGCTTAGTAGCATCGCGGGGGCCCTACGAGCAGTACTTC
d_gene: TRBD1; abundance: few; j_gene: TRBJ2-3; v_gene: TRBV11-2; CDR3aa: CASSLDVYRGWADTQYF; CDR3nt: TGTGCCAGCAGCTTAGATGTGTACAGGGGGTGGGCAGATACGCAGTATTTT
d_gene: NA; abundance: NA; j_gene: TRBJ1-2; v_gene: TRBV5-1; CDR3aa: CASSLGAADNGYTF; CDR3nt: TGCGCCAGCAGCTTGGGGGCAGCGGATAATGGCTACACCTTC
d_gene: NA; abundance: few; j_gene: TRBJ1-4; v_gene: TRBV7-9; CDR3aa: CASSLGGTENEKLFF; CDR3nt: TGTGCCAGCAGCCTGGGGGGGACGGAAAATGAAAAACTGTTTTTT
d_gene: NA; abundance: NA; j_gene: TRBJ2-7; v_gene: TRBV28; CDR3aa: CASSSGSGYSYEQYF; CDR3nt: TGTGCCAGCAGTTCGGGGAGCGGATACTCCTACGAGCAGTACTTC
d_gene: NA; abundance: once; j_gene: TRBJ2-7; v_gene: TRBV19; CDR3aa: CASTPGAGLTYEQYF; CDR3nt: TGTGCCAGTACCCCGGGAGCGGGCTTAACCTACGAGCAGTACTTC
d_gene: TRBD1; abundance: NA; j_gene: TRBJ2-7; v_gene: TRBV6-5; CDR3aa: CASSYSVQGAGEQYF; CDR3nt: TGTGCCAGCAGTTACTCGGTACAGGGGGCTGGCGAGCAGTACTTC
d_gene: TRBD1; abundance: few; j_gene: TRBJ1-5; v_gene: TRBV28; CDR3aa: CASSETGSSNQPQHF; CDR3nt: TGTGCCAGCAGTGAGACAGGGTCGAGCAATCAGCCCCAGCATTTT
d_gene: NA; abundance: NA; j_gene: TRBJ2-3; v_gene: TRBV9; CDR3aa: CASSVPFSGSTDTQYF; CDR3nt: TGTGCCAGCAGCGTACCCTTTAGCGGAAGCACAGATACGCAGTATTTT
d_gene: NA; abundance: NA; j_gene: TRBJ1-3; v_gene: TRBV9; CDR3aa: CASSATTTAGNTIYF; CDR3nt: TGTGCCAGCAGCGCAACTACGACAGCCGGAAACACCATATATTTT
d_gene: NA; abundance: medium-sized; j_gene: TRBJ2-7; v_gene: TRBV14; CDR3aa: CASSPANYEQYF; CDR3nt: TGTGCCAGCAGCCCTGCTAACTACGAGCAGTACTTC
d_gene: TRBD2; abundance: NA; j_gene: TRBJ2-1; v_gene: TRBV5-4; CDR3aa: CASSLDSSGPSDEQFF; CDR3nt: TGTGCCAGCAGCTTGGACTCTAGCGGACCAAGTGATGAGCAGTTCTTC
d_gene: NA; abundance: NA; j_gene: TRBJ2-7; v_gene: TRBV4-3; CDR3aa: CASSVDSGQQYEQYF; CDR3nt: TGCGCCAGCAGCGTGGATTCGGGACAACAATACGAGCAGTACTTC
d_gene: TRBD2; abundance: NA; j_gene: TRBJ2-7; v_gene: TRBV13; CDR3aa: CASSLAGGYEQYF; CDR3nt: TGTGCCAGCAGCTTAGCGGGAGGGTACGAGCAGTACTTC
d_gene: TRBD1; abundance: NA; j_gene: TRBJ2-1; v_gene: TRBV19; CDR3aa: CASSIGTGGYNEQFF; CDR3nt: TGTGCCAGTAGTATAGGGACAGGGGGCTACAATGAGCAGTTCTTC
d_gene: NA; abundance: NA; j_gene: TRBJ2-7; v_gene: TRBV4-2; CDR3aa: CASSSRWGDEQYF; CDR3nt: TGTGCCAGCAGCTCCCGCTGGGGGGACGAGCAGTACTTC
d_gene: TRBD2; abundance: once; j_gene: TRBJ2-1; v_gene: TRBV7-8; CDR3aa: CASSLGLAGDNEQFF; CDR3nt: TGTGCCAGCAGCTTAGGTCTAGCGGGAGACAATGAGCAGTTCTTC
d_gene: TRBD2; abundance: NA; j_gene: TRBJ2-1; v_gene: TRBV28; CDR3aa: CASRKTSGSGSYNEQFF; CDR3nt: TGTGCCAGCAGAAAAACTAGCGGGAGTGGGTCCTACAATGAGCAGTTCTTC
d_gene: TRBD1; abundance: NA; j_gene: TRBJ1-1; v_gene: TRBV14; CDR3aa: CASSPLGTGPVAEAFF; CDR3nt: TGTGCCAGCAGCCCCCTAGGGACAGGGCCCGTAGCTGAAGCTTTCTTT
d_gene: TRBD2; abundance: NA; j_gene: TRBJ2-3; v_gene: TRBV4-3; CDR3aa: CASSRTSGSTDTQYF; CDR3nt: TGCGCCAGCAGCCGGACTAGCGGGAGCACAGATACGCAGTATTTT
d_gene: NA; abundance: few; j_gene: TRBJ1-2; v_gene: TRBV29-1; CDR3aa: CSVEYGGGGYGYTF; CDR3nt: TGCAGCGTTGAGTATGGAGGAGGAGGCTATGGCTACACCTTC
d_gene: TRBD1; abundance: NA; j_gene: TRBJ2-3; v_gene: TRBV5-1; CDR3aa: CASSFSTGAADTQYF; CDR3nt: TGCGCCAGCAGCTTCTCTACAGGGGCGGCAGATACGCAGTATTTT
d_gene: NA; abundance: NA; j_gene: TRBJ2-5; v_gene: TRBV15; CDR3aa: CATSRERRDQETQYF; CDR3nt: TGTGCCACCAGCAGAGAGAGGAGGGACCAAGAGACCCAGTACTTC
d_gene: NA; abundance: NA; j_gene: TRBJ2-1; v_gene: TRBV9; CDR3aa: CASSLDSTLYNEQFF; CDR3nt: TGTGCCAGCAGCCTCGACAGCACCCTTTACAATGAGCAGTTCTTC
d_gene: NA; abundance: NA; j_gene: TRBJ1-5; v_gene: TRBV2; CDR3aa: CASAGDNQPQHF; CDR3nt: TGTGCCAGCGCAGGGGACAATCAGCCCCAGCATTTT
d_gene: NA; abundance: once; j_gene: TRBJ2-4; v_gene: TRBV2; CDR3aa: CASTEEAKNIQYF; CDR3nt: TGTGCCAGCACGGAGGAAGCCAAAAACATTCAGTACTTC
d_gene: TRBD2; abundance: NA; j_gene: TRBJ2-3; v_gene: TRBV4-3; CDR3aa: CASSQGASGSGDTQYF; CDR3nt: TGCGCCAGCAGCCAAGGGGCTAGCGGGAGTGGAGATACGCAGTATTTT
d_gene: TRBD2; abundance: NA; j_gene: TRBJ2-5; v_gene: TRBV5-1; CDR3aa: CASSTAGGAQYF; CDR3nt: TGCGCCAGCAGCACGGCCGGGGGGGCCCAGTACTTC
d_gene: TRBD1; abundance: NA; j_gene: TRBJ1-1; v_gene: TRBV30; CDR3aa: CAWSTDRGLGTEAFF; CDR3nt: TGTGCCTGGAGTACGGACAGGGGGCTAGGCACTGAAGCTTTCTTT
d_gene: TRBD2; abundance: NA; j_gene: TRBJ2-1; v_gene: TRBV5-8; CDR3aa: CASSPWGGHNEQFF; CDR3nt: TGTGCCAGCAGCCCGTGGGGGGGTCACAATGAGCAGTTCTTC
d_gene: NA; abundance: few; j_gene: TRBJ2-7; v_gene: TRBV4-3; CDR3aa: CASSRSRGAASYEQYF; CDR3nt: TGCGCCAGCAGCCGTAGCAGGGGGGCGGCCTCCTACGAGCAGTACTTC
d_gene: TRBD1; abundance: NA; j_gene: TRBJ1-5; v_gene: TRBV4-1; CDR3aa: CASSQGTGGNQPQHF; CDR3nt: TGCGCCAGCAGCCAAGGAACAGGGGGGAATCAGCCCCAGCATTTT